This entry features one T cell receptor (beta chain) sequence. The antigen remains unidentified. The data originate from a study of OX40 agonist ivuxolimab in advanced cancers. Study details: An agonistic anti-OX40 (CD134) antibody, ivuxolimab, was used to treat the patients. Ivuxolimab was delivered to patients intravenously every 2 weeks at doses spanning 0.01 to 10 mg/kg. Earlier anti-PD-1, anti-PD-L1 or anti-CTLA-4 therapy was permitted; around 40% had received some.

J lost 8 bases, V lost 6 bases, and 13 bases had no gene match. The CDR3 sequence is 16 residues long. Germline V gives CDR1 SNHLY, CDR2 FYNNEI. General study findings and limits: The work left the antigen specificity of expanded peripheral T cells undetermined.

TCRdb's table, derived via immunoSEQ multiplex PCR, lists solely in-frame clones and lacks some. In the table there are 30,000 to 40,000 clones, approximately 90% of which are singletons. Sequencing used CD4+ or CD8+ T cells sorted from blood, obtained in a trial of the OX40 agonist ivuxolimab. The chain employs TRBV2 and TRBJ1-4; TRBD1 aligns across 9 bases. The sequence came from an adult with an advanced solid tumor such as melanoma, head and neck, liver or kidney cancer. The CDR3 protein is CASRVERDRVEEKLFF. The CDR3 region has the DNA TGTGCCAGCAGGGTAGAACGGGACAGGGTAGAAGAAAAACTGTTTTTT.